The sequence of this T cell receptor beta chain was determined in a study of blood T cells in healthy people across ages. This CDR3 contains 14 residues. Per the germline V gene, CDR1 is SEHNR and CDR2 is FQNEAQ (reference sequence). Trimming took off 5 bases at V and 4 bases at J, with 14 bases between the two ends. Sample-barcoded 5' priming and a J-beta primer mix drove a second PCR of about 7 to 12 cycles. One entry per CDR3 protein, called by TCRdb with MiXCR from the 5' RACE reads. Here the sample spans 1.4 million or so distinct CDR3 sequences, 35% to 45% being singletons. The V and J genes are TRBV7-9 and TRBJ1-2, with D perhaps TRBD1 (6 bases). Source material: blood. The receptor comes from a woman younger than 30 in good health. The CDR3, as DNA: TGTGCCAGCAGCCCCGACAGGATTTCCTATGGCTACACCTTC. The encoded protein is CASSPDRISYGYTF. Based on the CDR3 plus reference TRBV7-9 and TRBJ1-2, the full variable domain is DTGVSQNPRHKITKRGQNVTFRCDPISEHNRLYWYRQTLGQGPEFLTYFQNEAQLEKSRLLSDRFSAERPKGSFSTLEIQRTEQGDSAMYLCASSPDRISYGYTFGSGTRLTVV.